Below, 15 T cell receptor beta chains from the same sample are listed, as sequenced in a study of shared clonotypes between healthy human individuals. Cells designated naive CD8 were CD45RO-negative and were positively selected for CCR7, with terminally differentiated effector memory CD45RA+ cells excluded. Measured with immunoSEQ multiplex PCR; TCRdb has only the in-frame clones, and not every one. The sample lists 760,000 or so clones, about 97% occurring once. Sequencing was done on a sample of naive CD8+ T cells sorted from blood. These receptors were taken from a man aged 30 to 45 in good health.

This clone was counted once. This chain joins TRBV4-3 and TRBJ2-1; D is uncertain. Trimming left V 1 base short and J 5 bases short, with 12 bases between. There are 15 residues in the CDR3. The germline CDR1 and CDR2 sequences are LGHNA and YSLEER. The CDR3 here is CASSQGVNIHNEQFF. The CDR3, as DNA: TGCGCCAGCAGCCAAGGAGTAAATATCCACAATGAGCAGTTCTTC.

Remarks on this clone: At the DNA level, this CDR3 is encoded by other sequences in the same sample as well. The V gene is TRBV7-9, the J gene TRBJ2-7; 8 nucleotides agree with TRBD1. V shed 5 bases, J shed 3 bases, and the junction held 9 bases outside the gene matches. The CDR3 is 15 residues long. Germline V gene data show CDR1 as SEHNR and CDR2 as FQNEAQ (reference sequence). This CDR3 reads CASSPPGTGGYEQYF. The CDR3 coding sequence is TGTGCCAGCAGCCCGCCGGGGACAGGAGGCTACGAGCAGTACTTC.

This chain uses TRBV27 with TRBJ2-7, with 10 bases aligning to TRBD2. Unmatched junction bases numbered 6, after V lost 4 bases and J lost 3 bases. The V gene's germline CDR1 is MNHEY and CDR2 SMNVEV (reference sequence). The CDR3 is 15 amino acids. The CDR3 region has the DNA TGTGCCAGCAGTTCTAGACTAGCGGGTCTCTACGAGCAGTACTTC. Protein product: CASSSRLAGLYEQYF.

The gene calls are TRBV14 and TRBJ2-1, with 7 bases matching TRBD2. This CDR3 comprises 18 residues. Germline assignment: CDR1 SGHDN and CDR2 FVKESK. Trimming cost V 1 base and J 5 bases; bases outside gene matches: 14. As DNA, the CDR3 is TGTGCCAGCAGCCAAGCCTCTGTGGCGGGAGCTTGGAACAATGAGCAGTTCTTC. Translation gives CASSQASVAGAWNNEQFF.

In this sample, this clone turned up once. The J gene is TRBJ1-1, the V gene TRBV27, with no clear D. The CDR3 sequence is 14 residues long. V shed 5 bases and J shed 1 base, with 11 bases lying between them. Germline V gene data show CDR1 as MNHEY and CDR2 as SMNVEV (reference sequence). The CDR3 reads CASSTLTRNTEAFF. The CDR3, as DNA: TGTGCCAGCAGTACTCTGACAAGGAACACTGAAGCTTTCTTT.

The J gene is TRBJ2-2, the V gene TRBV29-1; no clear D gene. Trimming cost V 6 bases and J 6 bases, with 11 bases left between them. The CDR3 sequence is 12 residues long. Germline V lookup: CDR1 SQVTM, CDR2 ANQGSEA. CDR3 loop: CSVTSGAGELFF. The CDR3 DNA reads as TGCAGCGTAACTTCAGGCGCCGGGGAGCTGTTTTTT.

V and J are TRBV10-2 and TRBJ2-1; no clear D gene. Trimming removed 9 bases from V and 5 bases from J, with 11 bases in between. Germline V gene sequence: CDR1 WSHSY, CDR2 SAAADI. The CDR3 sequence is 12 residues long. This CDR3 is CASSTGNNEQFF. CDR3 sequence (DNA): TGCGCCAGTTCGACTGGGAACAATGAGCAGTTCTTC.

This clone is a singleton in its sample. The chain employs TRBV27 and TRBJ2-1, with 9 bases lining up with TRBD2. Germline loops: CDR1 MNHEY, CDR2 SMNVEV (reference sequence). This CDR3 is 15 amino acids long. Germline trimming cut 1 base from V and 5 bases from J; bases unmatched to any gene: 3. This CDR3 is CASSLLGTSNNEQFF. The CDR3 DNA follows: TGTGCCAGCAGTTTATTGGGGACTAGCAACAATGAGCAGTTCTTC.

The chain combines TRBV12-5 with TRBJ2-3, with D possibly TRBD2 on 5 matching bases. This CDR3 has 13 residues. Per germline, CDR1 LGHNT and CDR2 FRNRAP. The germline V and J ends were trimmed by 7 bases and 1 base, with 9 bases remaining between them. CDR3 residues: CASDGVGTDTQYF. CDR3 nucleotide sequence: TGTGCTAGTGACGGGGTGGGCACAGATACGCAGTATTTT.

Notes on this clone: In the same sample, other DNA sequences code for this CDR3. The chain carries TRBV11-2 and TRBJ2-3; no firm D call. Per the germline V gene, CDR1 is SGHAT and CDR2 is FQNNGV. The CDR3 has 11 residues. The V end was cut by 5 bases, the J end by 3 bases, with 3 bases between. The chain's CDR3 is CASSLTDTQYF. Here the CDR3 DNA reads TGTGCCAGCAGCCTTACAGATACGCAGTATTTT.

The rearrangement joins TRBV29-1 to TRBJ2-2; 7 bases fit TRBD2. V dropped 7 bases and J dropped 1; count of bases not matched to a gene: 3. CDR3 size: 13 residues. Looked up from germline, CDR1 is SQVTM and CDR2 is ANQGSEA. CDR3 residues: CSGRERNTGELFF. The DNA for the CDR3 is TGCAGCGGGCGGGAGAGGAACACCGGGGAGCTGTTTTTT.

The chain couples TRBV7-2 to TRBJ2-7; D unclear. The length of the CDR3 is 13 residues. Germline CDR1 is SGHTA and CDR2 is FQGNSA. Trimming left V 1 base short and J 3 bases short, with 7 bases between. The CDR3 bases are TGTGCCAGCAGCTTAGGTGGCAACTACGAGCAGTACTTC. Translating it yields CASSLGGNYEQYF.

J is TRBJ2-3 and V is TRBV6-1, with 7 bases identical to TRBD2. The CDR3 is 17 amino acids. CDR1 MNHNS and CDR2 SASEGT come from the germline V gene. The V gene end was trimmed by 4 bases and the J gene end by 2 bases; junction bases not matched to a gene: 12. The CDR3 is CASSVTSQKGHTDTQYF. The CDR3 nucleotides read TGTGCCAGCAGTGTGACTAGCCAGAAGGGTCACACAGATACGCAGTATTTT.

V and J are TRBV28 and TRBJ1-5, with D unclear. The V gene's germline CDR1 is MDHEN and CDR2 SYDVKM. This CDR3 has 15 residues. V dropped 2 bases and J dropped 3 bases, with 11 bases sitting between them. CDR3 DNA sequence: TGTGCCAGCAGTTTAGGGTGGCAGCACAATCAGCCCCAGCATTTT. Amino acids: CASSLGWQHNQPQHF.

J is TRBJ1-1 and V is TRBV10-2; D ambiguous. V was trimmed by 4 bases and J by 6 bases, leaving 9 bases between them. The CDR3 spans 12 residues. CDR1 and CDR2 from the germline V gene are WSHSY and SAAADI. CDR3 protein: CASSGVDAEAFF. CDR3 sequence (DNA): TGCGCCAGCAGTGGGGTCGACGCTGAAGCTTTCTTT.